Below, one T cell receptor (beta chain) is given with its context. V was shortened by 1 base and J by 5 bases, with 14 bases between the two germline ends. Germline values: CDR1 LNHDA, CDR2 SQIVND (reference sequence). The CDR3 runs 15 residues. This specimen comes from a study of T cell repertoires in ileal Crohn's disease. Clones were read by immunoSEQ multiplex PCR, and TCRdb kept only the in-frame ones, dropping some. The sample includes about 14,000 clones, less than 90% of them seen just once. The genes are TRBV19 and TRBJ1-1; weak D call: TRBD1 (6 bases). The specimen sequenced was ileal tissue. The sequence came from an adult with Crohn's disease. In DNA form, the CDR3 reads TGTGCCAGTAGTATAGGGGCGGGGGCGGTTACTGAAGCTTTCTTT. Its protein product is CASSIGAGAVTEAFF. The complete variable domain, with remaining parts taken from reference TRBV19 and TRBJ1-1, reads DGGITQSPKYLFRKEGQNVTLSCEQNLNHDAMYWYRQDPGQGLRLIYYSQIVNDFQKGDIAEGYSVSREKKESFPLTVTSAQKNPTAFYLCASSIGAGAVTEAFFGQGTRLTVV.